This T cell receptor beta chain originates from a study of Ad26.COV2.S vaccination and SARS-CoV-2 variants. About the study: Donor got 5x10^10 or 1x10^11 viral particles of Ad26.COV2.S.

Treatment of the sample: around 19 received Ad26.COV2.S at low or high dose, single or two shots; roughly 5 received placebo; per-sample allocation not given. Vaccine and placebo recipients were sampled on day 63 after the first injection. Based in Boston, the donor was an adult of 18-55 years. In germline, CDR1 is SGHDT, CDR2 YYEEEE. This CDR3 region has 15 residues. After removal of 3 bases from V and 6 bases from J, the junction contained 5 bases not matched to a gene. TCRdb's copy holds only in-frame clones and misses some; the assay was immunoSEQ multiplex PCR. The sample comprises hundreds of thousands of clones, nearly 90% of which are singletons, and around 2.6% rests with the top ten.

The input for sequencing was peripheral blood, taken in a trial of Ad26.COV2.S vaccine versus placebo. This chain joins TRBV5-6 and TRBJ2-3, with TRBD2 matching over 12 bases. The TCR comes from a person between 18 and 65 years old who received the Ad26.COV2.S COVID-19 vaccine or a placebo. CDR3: CASSSSGGARDTQYF. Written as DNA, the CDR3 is TGTGCCAGCAGCTCTAGCGGGGGGGCCAGGGATACGCAGTATTTT. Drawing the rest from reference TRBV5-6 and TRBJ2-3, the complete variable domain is DAGVTQSPTHLIKTRGQQVTLRCSPKSGHDTVSWYQQALGQGPQFIFQYYEEEERQRGNFPDRFSGHQFPNYSSELNVNALLLGDSALYLCASSSSGGARDTQYFGPGTRLTVL.